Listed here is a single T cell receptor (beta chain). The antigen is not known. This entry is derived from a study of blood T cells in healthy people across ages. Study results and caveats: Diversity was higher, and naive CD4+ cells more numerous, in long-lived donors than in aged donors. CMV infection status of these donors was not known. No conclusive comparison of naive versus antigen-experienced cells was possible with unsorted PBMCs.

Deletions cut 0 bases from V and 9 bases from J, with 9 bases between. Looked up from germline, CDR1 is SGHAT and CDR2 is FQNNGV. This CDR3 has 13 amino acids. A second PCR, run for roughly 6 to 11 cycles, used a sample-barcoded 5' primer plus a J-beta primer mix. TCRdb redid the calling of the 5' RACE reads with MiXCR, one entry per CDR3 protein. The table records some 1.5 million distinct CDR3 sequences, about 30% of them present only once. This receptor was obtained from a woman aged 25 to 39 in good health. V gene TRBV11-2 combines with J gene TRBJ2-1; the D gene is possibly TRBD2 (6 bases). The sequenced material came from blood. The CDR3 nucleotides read TGTGCCAGCAGCTTAGATCGGAGGGGTGAGCAGTTCTTC. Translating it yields CASSLDRRGEQFF.